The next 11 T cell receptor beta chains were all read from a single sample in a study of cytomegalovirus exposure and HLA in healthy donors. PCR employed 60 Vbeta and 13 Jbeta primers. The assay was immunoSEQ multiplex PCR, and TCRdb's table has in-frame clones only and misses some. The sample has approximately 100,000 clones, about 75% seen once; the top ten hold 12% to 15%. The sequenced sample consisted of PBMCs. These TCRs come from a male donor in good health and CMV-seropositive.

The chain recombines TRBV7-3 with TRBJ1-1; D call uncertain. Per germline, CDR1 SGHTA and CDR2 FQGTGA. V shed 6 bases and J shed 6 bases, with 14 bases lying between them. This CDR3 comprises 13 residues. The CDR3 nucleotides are TGTGCCAGCAGACTGGGTCTGGGCTCTGAAGCTTTCTTT. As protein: CASRLGLGSEAFF.

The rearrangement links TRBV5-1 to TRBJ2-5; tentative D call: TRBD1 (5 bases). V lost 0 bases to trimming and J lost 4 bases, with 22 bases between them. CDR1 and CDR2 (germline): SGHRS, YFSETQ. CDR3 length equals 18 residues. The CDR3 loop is CASSLALGISPRGETQYF. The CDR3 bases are TGCGCCAGCAGCTTGGCCCTAGGTATTTCCCCAAGGGGAGAGACCCAGTACTTC.

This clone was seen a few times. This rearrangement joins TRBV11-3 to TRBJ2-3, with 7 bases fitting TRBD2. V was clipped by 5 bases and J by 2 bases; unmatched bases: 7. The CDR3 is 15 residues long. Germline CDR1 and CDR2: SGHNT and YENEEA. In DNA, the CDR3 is TGTGCCAGCAGCGAGGCGGGGGTCCCCACAGATACGCAGTATTTT. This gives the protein CASSEAGVPTDTQYF.

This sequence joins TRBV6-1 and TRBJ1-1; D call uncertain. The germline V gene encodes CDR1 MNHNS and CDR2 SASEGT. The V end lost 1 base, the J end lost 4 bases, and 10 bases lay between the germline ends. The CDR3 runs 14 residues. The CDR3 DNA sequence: TGTGCCAGCAGTGAAGGGACGGGGAGCACTGAAGCTTTCTTT. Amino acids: CASSEGTGSTEAFF.

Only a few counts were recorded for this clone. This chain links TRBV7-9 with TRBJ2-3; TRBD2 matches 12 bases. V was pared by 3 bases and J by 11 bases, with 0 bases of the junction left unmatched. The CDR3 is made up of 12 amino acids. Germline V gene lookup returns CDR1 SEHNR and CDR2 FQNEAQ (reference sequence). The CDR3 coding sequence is TGTGCCAGCAGCTTGACTAGCGGGGGGCAGTATTTT. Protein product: CASSLTSGGQYF. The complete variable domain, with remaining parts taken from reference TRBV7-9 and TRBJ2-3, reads DTGVSQNPRHKITKRGQNVTFRCDPISEHNRLYWYRQTLGQGPEFLTYFQNEAQLEKSRLLSDRFSAERPKGSFSTLEIQRTEQGDSAMYLCASSLTSGGQYFGPGTRLTVL.

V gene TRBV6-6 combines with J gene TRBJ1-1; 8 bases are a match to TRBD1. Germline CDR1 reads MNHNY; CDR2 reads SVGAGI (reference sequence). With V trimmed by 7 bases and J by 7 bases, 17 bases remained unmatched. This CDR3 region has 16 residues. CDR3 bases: TGTGCCAGCACCCCCCAACCCGGACAGGGACGCGGTGAAGCTTTCTTT. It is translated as CASTPQPGQGRGEAFF.

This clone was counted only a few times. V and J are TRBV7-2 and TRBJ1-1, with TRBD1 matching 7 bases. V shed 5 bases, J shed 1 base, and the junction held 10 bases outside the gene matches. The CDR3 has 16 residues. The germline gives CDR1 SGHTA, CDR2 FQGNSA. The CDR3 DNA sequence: TGTGCCAGCAGCCTAGAGGGACAGACATCGAACACTGAAGCTTTCTTT. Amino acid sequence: CASSLEGQTSNTEAFF.

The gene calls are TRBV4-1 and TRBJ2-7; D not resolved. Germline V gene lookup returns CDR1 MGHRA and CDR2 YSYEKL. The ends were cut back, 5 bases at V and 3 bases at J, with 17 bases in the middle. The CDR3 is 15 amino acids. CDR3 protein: CASSFTGPTGYEQYF. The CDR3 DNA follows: TGCGCCAGCAGCTTTACCGGTCCGACGGGCTACGAGCAGTACTTC.

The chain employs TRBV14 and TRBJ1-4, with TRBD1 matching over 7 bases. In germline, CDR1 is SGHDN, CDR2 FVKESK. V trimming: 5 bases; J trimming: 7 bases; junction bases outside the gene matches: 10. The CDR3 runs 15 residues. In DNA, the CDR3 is TGTGCCAGCAGCGTGAGACAGGGAACCGGTGAAAAACTGTTTTTT. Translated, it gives CASSVRQGTGEKLFF.

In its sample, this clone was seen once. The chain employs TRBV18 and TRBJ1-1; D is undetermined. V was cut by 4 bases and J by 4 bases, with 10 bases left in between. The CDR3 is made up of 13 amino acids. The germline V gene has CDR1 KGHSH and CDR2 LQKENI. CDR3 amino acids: CASSLETRTEAFF. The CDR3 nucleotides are TGTGCCAGCTCACTCGAAACTCGCACTGAAGCTTTCTTT.

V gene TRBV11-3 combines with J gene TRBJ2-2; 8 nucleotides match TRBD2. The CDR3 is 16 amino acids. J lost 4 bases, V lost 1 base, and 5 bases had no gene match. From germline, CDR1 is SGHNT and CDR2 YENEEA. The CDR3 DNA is TGTGCCAGCAGCTTAGGTGGCGGGGGGACCACCGGGGAGCTGTTTTTT. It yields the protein CASSLGGGGTTGELFF.